These T cell receptor beta chains were read from a single sample in a study of technical replicates of blood from several donors. Data came from immunoSEQ multiplex PCR; TCRdb stores just in-frame clones and leaves some out. The data show 13,000 to 15,000 clones, around 80% seen once. Sequencing was done on a sample of PBMCs. These receptors came from a human donor in good health. Both conserved end residues are part of each CDR3. Each record gives: CDR3 length, J gene, D gene, V gene, clone size, CDR3 protein, CDR3 DNA. A D gene is named only where the DNA matches it firmly. The listing skips clone size in some rows; elsewhere it reads once, few, many or a size class.

15,TRBJ2-3,TRBD2,TRBV18,-,CASSRTAGVADTQYF,TGTGCCAGCTCACGAACAGCGGGAGTCGCAGATACGCAGTATTTT
16,TRBJ2-5,-,TRBV27,-,CASSPLGRGTEETQYF,TGTGCCAGCAGCCCTTTAGGCAGGGGGACTGAAGAGACCCAGTACTTC
14,TRBJ1-3,-,TRBV5-1,-,CASSLAGYGNTIYF,TGCGCCAGCAGCTTGGCAGGGTACGGAAACACCATATATTTT
13,TRBJ2-3,-,TRBV28,-,CASSQTHRDTQYF,TGTGCCAGCAGTCAAACTCACAGAGATACGCAGTATTTT
17,TRBJ2-7,TRBD2,TRBV5-5,-,CASSLVASGGHVYEQYF,TGTGCCAGCAGCTTGGTAGCTAGCGGAGGTCACGTCTACGAGCAGTACTTC
13,TRBJ2-1,-,TRBV7-9,-,CASSLYSEDEQFF,TGTGCCAGCAGCTTATACTCTGAGGATGAGCAGTTCTTC
16,TRBJ2-7,TRBD2,TRBV4-1,few,CASSQDPGLVSYEQYF,TGCGCCAGCAGCCAAGATCCGGGACTAGTATCCTACGAGCAGTACTTC
13,TRBJ1-2,TRBD1,TRBV29-1,-,CSVEGDRVYGYTF,TGCAGCGTTGAAGGTGACAGGGTTTATGGCTACACCTTC
16,TRBJ2-1,-,TRBV19,-,CASSLSGGDSYNEQFF,TGTGCCAGTAGCCTATCCGGCGGAGACTCCTACAATGAGCAGTTCTTC
18,TRBJ2-1,TRBD2,TRBV7-8,-,CASTRLLGAGGRYNEQFF,TGTGCCAGCACCAGACTGCTAGGAGCGGGAGGGAGATACAATGAGCAGTTCTTC
15,TRBJ2-5,TRBD2,TRBV11-2,-,CASSIEALAVETQYF,TGTGCCAGCAGCATAGAGGCACTAGCGGTAGAGACCCAGTACTTC
15,TRBJ2-1,TRBD1,TRBV7-8,-,CASSLGTGSQNEQFF,TGTGCCAGCAGCTTGGGGACAGGGTCTCAAAATGAGCAGTTCTTC
17,TRBJ2-3,TRBD1,TRBV5-1,-,CASSLSTGTGRIDTQYF,TGCGCCAGCAGCTTGTCGACCGGGACAGGGAGGATAGATACGCAGTATTTT
15,TRBJ2-7,TRBD2,TRBV27,-,CASTSGRTSSYEQYF,TGTGCCAGCACTAGCGGAAGGACAAGCTCCTACGAGCAGTACTTC
16,TRBJ2-4,-,TRBV6-1,once,CASSERQGLAKNIQYF,TGTGCCAGCAGTGAGCGACAGGGACTAGCCAAAAACATTCAGTACTTC
14,TRBJ2-3,TRBD2,TRBV7-9,-,CASLAGRVLDTQYF,TGTGCCAGCCTAGCGGGACGGGTTCTAGATACGCAGTATTTT
15,TRBJ1-2,TRBD1,TRBV2,-,CASSDQGGLSYGYTF,TGTGCCAGCAGTGACCAGGGGGGACTTAGCTATGGCTACACCTTC
13,TRBJ1-1,-,TRBV6-4,-,CASSPDSNAEAFF,TGTGCCAGCAGTCCTGACAGTAACGCTGAAGCTTTCTTT
14,TRBJ1-4,-,TRBV19,-,CASTNQIGVEKLFF,TGTGCCAGTACTAACCAAATCGGGGTTGAAAAACTGTTTTTT
17,TRBJ2-1,TRBD2,TRBV5-1,-,CASSLGLGLAGGLDQFF,TGCGCCAGCAGCTTGGGTCTAGGTCTAGCGGGAGGACTTGATCAGTTCTTC
17,TRBJ1-1,TRBD1,TRBV7-9,once,CASSFGDRGRGYTEAFF,TGTGCCAGCAGCTTTGGGGACAGGGGGCGAGGGTACACTGAAGCTTTCTTT
15,TRBJ2-1,TRBD2,TRBV19,-,CASSPWTSGSNEQFF,TGTGCCAGTAGTCCCTGGACTAGCGGGAGTAATGAGCAGTTCTTC
16,TRBJ2-5,TRBD2,TRBV5-1,-,CASSLRASGRSETQYF,TGCGCCAGCAGCTTGAGGGCTAGCGGGAGGTCGGAGACCCAGTACTTC
16,TRBJ2-1,TRBD2,TRBV6-4,-,CASSALAGAFSNEQFF,TGTGCCAGCAGTGCACTAGCGGGAGCTTTCTCCAATGAGCAGTTCTTC
17,TRBJ2-2,TRBD1,TRBV7-9,-,CASSFRGQGSNTGELFF,TGTGCCAGCAGCTTTCGTGGACAGGGATCGAACACCGGGGAGCTGTTTTTT
15,TRBJ2-1,TRBD1,TRBV6-1,-,CASSPTGGSYNEQFF,TGTGCCAGCAGTCCGACAGGGGGCTCCTACAATGAGCAGTTCTTC
14,TRBJ2-7,TRBD2,TRBV4-2,few,CASSPTSDSYEQYF,TGTGCCAGCAGCCCGACTAGCGACTCCTACGAGCAGTACTTC
15,TRBJ2-1,TRBD2,TRBV5-4,-,CASSPGGASYNEQFF,TGTGCCAGCAGCCCGGGGGGGGCCTCCTACAATGAGCAGTTCTTC
16,TRBJ2-2,-,TRBV18,-,CASSPSSVLIGGELFF,TGTGCCAGCTCACCATCTAGCGTTTTGATTGGCGGGGAGCTGTTTTTT
15,TRBJ2-2,TRBD2,TRBV6-4,-,CASSDTSGSTGELFF,TGTGCCAGCAGTGACACTAGCGGGAGCACCGGGGAGCTGTTTTTT
16,TRBJ2-2,-,TRBV21-1,-,CASSTEGEGRAGELFF,TGTGCCAGCAGCACTGAAGGGGAGGGCCGGGCCGGGGAGCTGTTTTTT
14,TRBJ2-7,-,TRBV10-1,-,CASSESRLADEQYF,TGCGCCAGCAGTGAGTCGAGGCTAGCCGACGAGCAGTACTTC
15,TRBJ2-1,-,TRBV7-9,-,CASSLILGSYNEQFF,TGTGCCAGCAGCTTAATCTTGGGCAGCTACAATGAGCAGTTCTTC
15,TRBJ2-1,TRBD2,TRBV6-5,-,CASSLSGSVYNEQFF,TGTGCCAGCAGTCTCAGCGGGAGTGTGTACAATGAGCAGTTCTTC
15,TRBJ1-2,TRBD1,TRBV7-9,-,CASSLGQGRNYGYTF,TGTGCCAGCAGCTTGGGACAGGGGCGGAACTATGGCTACACCTTC
19,TRBJ2-5,TRBD2,TRBV7-9,-,CASSLGWTGSGRVQETQYF,TGTGCCAGCAGCTTAGGATGGACCGGTAGCGGGAGGGTCCAGGAGACCCAGTACTTC
14,TRBJ2-2,TRBD1,TRBV15,-,CATSRDRVTGELFF,TGTGCCACCAGCAGGGACAGGGTCACCGGGGAGCTGTTTTTT
16,TRBJ2-5,TRBD2,TRBV10-2,-,CASAGIGGRAQETQYF,TGCGCCAGCGCAGGGATCGGCGGGAGGGCCCAAGAGACCCAGTACTTC
19,TRBJ2-1,-,TRBV5-8,-,CASSLQGSISTSSYNEQFF,TGTGCCAGCAGCTTGCAGGGGTCGATTAGCACGAGCTCCTACAATGAGCAGTTCTTC
15,TRBJ1-5,-,TRBV2,few,CASSGAAGGNQPQHF,TGTGCCAGCAGTGGGGCAGCGGGAGGAAATCAGCCCCAGCATTTT
14,TRBJ2-5,TRBD2,TRBV27,-,CASSLGTSKETQYF,TGTGCCAGCAGTTTAGGGACTAGCAAAGAGACCCAGTACTTC
15,TRBJ2-1,TRBD2,TRBV19,-,CASRTGAGGYNEQFF,TGTGCCAGCCGTACAGGAGCGGGAGGCTACAATGAGCAGTTCTTC
14,TRBJ1-4,-,TRBV19,few,CASRTISTNEKLFF,TGTGCCAGCAGAACGATCTCAACTAATGAAAAACTGTTTTTT
12,TRBJ2-1,-,TRBV28,once,CASSMRRDEQFF,TGTGCCAGCAGCATGAGGAGGGATGAGCAGTTCTTC
14,TRBJ2-3,TRBD2,TRBV2,-,CASNQRERSDTQYF,TGTGCCAGCAACCAGCGGGAGAGGTCAGATACGCAGTATTTT
12,TRBJ2-7,-,TRBV28,-,CASREGAYEQYF,TGTGCCAGCAGAGAGGGAGCCTACGAGCAGTACTTC
17,TRBJ1-1,-,TRBV6-1,-,CASSETALGTLNTEAFF,TGTGCCAGCAGTGAAACGGCGTTGGGCACCCTGAACACTGAAGCTTTCTTT
17,TRBJ2-3,-,TRBV18,-,CASSPFSLGGNTDTQYF,TGTGCCAGCTCACCCTTCTCTTTGGGAGGAAACACAGATACGCAGTATTTT
17,TRBJ2-1,-,TRBV21-1,-,CASSNRGEAWAYNEQFF,TGTGCCAGCAGCAATCGAGGGGAGGCCTGGGCCTACAATGAGCAGTTCTTC
15,TRBJ2-7,-,TRBV30,-,CAWSVMADSSYEQYF,TGTGCCTGGAGTGTAATGGCGGATAGCTCCTACGAGCAGTACTTC
15,TRBJ2-5,-,TRBV7-8,-,CASSLGATYQETQYF,TGTGCCAGCAGCTTAGGGGCAACGTACCAAGAGACCCAGTACTTC
15,TRBJ1-1,-,TRBV10-3,once,CAISESGAANTEAFF,TGTGCCATCAGTGAGTCGGGGGCAGCTAACACTGAAGCTTTCTTT
14,TRBJ2-5,-,TRBV4-1,-,CASSQYGVRETQYF,TGCGCCAGCAGCCAGTACGGGGTTCGGGAGACCCAGTACTTC
14,TRBJ2-7,-,TRBV25-1,-,CASSDRWGAYEQYF,TGTGCCAGCAGTGATAGGTGGGGGGCCTACGAGCAGTACTTC
15,TRBJ2-5,-,TRBV5-6,-,CASSLARTEKETQYF,TGTGCCAGCAGCTTGGCCCGGACAGAGAAAGAGACCCAGTACTTC